This is a list of T cell receptor beta chains from one sample in a study of CD8 T cells in ankylosing spondylitis. One entry per CDR3 protein, called by TCRdb with MiXCR from the 5' RACE reads. The table records approximately 520,000 distinct CDR3 sequences, under 5.5% of them present only once. The sequencing sample was made of blood, either unsorted or a sorted T cell fraction (not recorded which). The source of these receptors is a male donor with ankylosing spondylitis. Each CDR3 is given with its conserved first and last residue. Each record gives: V gene, D gene, clone size, J gene, CDR3 protein, CDR3 DNA. A D gene is named only where the DNA matches it firmly. Clone size appears in some rows only: once, few, many, or a class for an expanded clone.

v_call: TRBV3-1; d_call: NA; clone_size: NA; j_call: TRBJ2-7; cdr3_aa: CASSQDLGRDEQYF; cdr3_nt: TGTGCCAGCAGCCAAGATTTAGGGCGCGACGAGCAGTACTTC
v_call: TRBV28; d_call: TRBD1; clone_size: NA; j_call: TRBJ2-5; cdr3_aa: CASSSHGTDLQETQYF; cdr3_nt: TGTGCCAGCAGTTCCCACGGGACAGACCTTCAAGAGACCCAGTACTTC
v_call: TRBV5-1; d_call: TRBD2; clone_size: NA; j_call: TRBJ2-3; cdr3_aa: CASSPRLAGWTDTQYF; cdr3_nt: TGCGCCAGCAGCCCCCGACTAGCGGGATGGACAGATACGCAGTATTTT
v_call: TRBV7-2; d_call: TRBD1; clone_size: NA; j_call: TRBJ2-2; cdr3_aa: CASSGQGLRATGELFF; cdr3_nt: TGTGCCAGCAGCGGACAGGGGCTCAGGGCCACCGGGGAGCTGTTTTTT
v_call: TRBV6-1; d_call: NA; clone_size: many; j_call: TRBJ1-4; cdr3_aa: CASRLHTGTNEKLFF; cdr3_nt: TGTGCCAGCAGGCTTCATACTGGAACTAATGAAAAACTGTTTTTT
v_call: TRBV4-3; d_call: TRBD2; clone_size: many; j_call: TRBJ2-1; cdr3_aa: CASSPLRTSGAFMGDEQFF; cdr3_nt: TGCGCCAGCAGCCCGCTTCGGACTAGCGGGGCATTTATGGGCGATGAGCAGTTCTTC
v_call: TRBV7-2; d_call: NA; clone_size: few; j_call: TRBJ2-3; cdr3_aa: CASSRRTADTQYF; cdr3_nt: TGTGCCAGCAGCCGCCGGACCGCAGATACGCAGTATTTT
v_call: TRBV11-2; d_call: NA; clone_size: many; j_call: TRBJ2-1; cdr3_aa: CASSLALTEHRFF; cdr3_nt: TGTGCCAGCAGCTTAGCTCTTACTGAACATCGGTTCTTC
v_call: TRBV5-1; d_call: NA; clone_size: many; j_call: TRBJ2-5; cdr3_aa: CASSWGAGEETQYF; cdr3_nt: TGCGCCAGCAGCTGGGGGGCAGGGGAAGAGACCCAGTACTTC
v_call: TRBV5-5; d_call: NA; clone_size: many; j_call: TRBJ2-3; cdr3_aa: CASSYSQGTDTQYF; cdr3_nt: TGTGCCAGCAGCTACTCCCAGGGCACAGATACGCAGTATTTT
v_call: TRBV4-3; d_call: TRBD1; clone_size: many; j_call: TRBJ1-2; cdr3_aa: CASSQERQGGYGYTF; cdr3_nt: TGCGCCAGCAGCCAAGAAAGACAGGGCGGGTATGGCTACACCTTC
v_call: TRBV7-2; d_call: TRBD1; clone_size: many; j_call: TRBJ1-2; cdr3_aa: CASSLLGQGGYGYTF; cdr3_nt: TGTGCCAGCAGCTTACTGGGACAGGGAGGGTATGGCTACACCTTC
v_call: TRBV7-9; d_call: TRBD2; clone_size: many; j_call: TRBJ2-5; cdr3_aa: CASSLTSGRGETQYF; cdr3_nt: TGTGCCAGCAGCTTAACTAGCGGGAGAGGGGAGACCCAGTACTTC
v_call: TRBV29-1; d_call: TRBD1; clone_size: many; j_call: TRBJ1-1; cdr3_aa: CSVAGGANTEAFF; cdr3_nt: TGCAGCGTTGCAGGGGGCGCGAACACTGAAGCTTTCTTT
v_call: TRBV12-3/TRBV12-4; d_call: NA; clone_size: many; j_call: TRBJ2-5; cdr3_aa: CASSLPATGGETQYF; cdr3_nt: TGTGCCAGCAGTCTTCCAGCGACTGGGGGGGAGACCCAGTACTTC
v_call: TRBV20-1; d_call: TRBD1; clone_size: many; j_call: TRBJ2-5; cdr3_aa: CSARDRVGTQYF; cdr3_nt: TGCAGTGCTAGGGACAGGGTCGGGACCCAGTACTTC
v_call: TRBV20-1; d_call: NA; clone_size: few; j_call: TRBJ2-5; cdr3_aa: CSARDSAPRDQYF; cdr3_nt: TGCAGTGCTAGAGATTCGGCCCCCCGAGATCAGTACTTC
v_call: TRBV12-3/TRBV12-4; d_call: NA; clone_size: many; j_call: TRBJ1-4; cdr3_aa: CASSLSVSNEKLFF; cdr3_nt: TGTGCCAGCAGTTTATCAGTTTCTAATGAAAAACTGTTTTTT
v_call: TRBV20-1; d_call: TRBD2; clone_size: many; j_call: TRBJ2-7; cdr3_aa: CSASAGGFSYEQYF; cdr3_nt: TGCAGTGCTTCAGCGGGGGGCTTCTCCTACGAGCAGTACTTC
v_call: TRBV5-5; d_call: NA; clone_size: many; j_call: TRBJ1-2; cdr3_aa: CASDGLIGGGYTF; cdr3_nt: TGTGCCAGCGACGGACTTATAGGAGGGGGCTACACCTTC
v_call: TRBV7-2; d_call: TRBD1; clone_size: many; j_call: TRBJ1-6; cdr3_aa: CASSYGTGYSPLHF; cdr3_nt: TGTGCCAGCAGCTACGGGACAGGGTATTCACCCCTCCACTTT
v_call: TRBV7-8; d_call: NA; clone_size: many; j_call: TRBJ2-3; cdr3_aa: CASRSRFDSTDTQYF; cdr3_nt: TGTGCCAGCAGGTCCAGGTTCGACTCTACAGATACGCAGTATTTT
v_call: TRBV30; d_call: TRBD2; clone_size: many; j_call: TRBJ2-7; cdr3_aa: CAWSEGTSGAYEQYF; cdr3_nt: TGTGCCTGGAGTGAGGGGACTAGCGGGGCCTACGAGCAGTACTTC
v_call: TRBV5-1; d_call: TRBD1; clone_size: NA; j_call: TRBJ2-7; cdr3_aa: CASRARDRAVLGAYEQYF; cdr3_nt: TGCGCCAGCAGGGCAAGAGACAGGGCTGTCCTAGGGGCGTACGAGCAGTACTTC